Each of the 2 T cell receptor beta chains below was sequenced from the same sample in a study of radiotherapy plus CTLA-4 blockade in lung cancer. This table comes from immunoSEQ multiplex PCR, and its TCRdb copy is limited to in-frame clones, with some not included. The sample has tens of thousands of clones, about 80% seen once; the top ten hold roughly 4%. Sequencing used peripheral blood, obtained from a patient treated with radiotherapy plus ipilimumab. These receptors were taken from a human donor with non-small cell lung cancer who had a partial response to radiotherapy plus ipilimumab.

V is TRBV6-6 and J is TRBJ2-6; no definite D call. The V end lost 6 bases, the J end lost 4 bases, and 13 bases lay between the germline ends. The CDR3 is 15 residues long. CDR1 and CDR2 from the germline V gene are MNHNY and SVGAGI (reference sequence). The CDR3 here is CASSITQAGANVLTF. The CDR3 DNA follows: TGTGCCAGCAGCATAACCCAGGCCGGGGCCAACGTCCTGACTTTC.

The count of this clone is one. The chain has TRBV5-4 and TRBJ2-7; D is possibly TRBD2 (6 bases). Germline V gene sequence: CDR1 SGHNT, CDR2 YYREEE (reference sequence). The CDR3 spans 15 residues. V lost 5 bases and J lost 0, with 15 bases in between. Written as DNA, the CDR3 is TGTGCCAGCAGGGGCGGGACGGCGAGCTCCTACGAGCAGTACTTC. The encoded protein is CASRGGTASSYEQYF.